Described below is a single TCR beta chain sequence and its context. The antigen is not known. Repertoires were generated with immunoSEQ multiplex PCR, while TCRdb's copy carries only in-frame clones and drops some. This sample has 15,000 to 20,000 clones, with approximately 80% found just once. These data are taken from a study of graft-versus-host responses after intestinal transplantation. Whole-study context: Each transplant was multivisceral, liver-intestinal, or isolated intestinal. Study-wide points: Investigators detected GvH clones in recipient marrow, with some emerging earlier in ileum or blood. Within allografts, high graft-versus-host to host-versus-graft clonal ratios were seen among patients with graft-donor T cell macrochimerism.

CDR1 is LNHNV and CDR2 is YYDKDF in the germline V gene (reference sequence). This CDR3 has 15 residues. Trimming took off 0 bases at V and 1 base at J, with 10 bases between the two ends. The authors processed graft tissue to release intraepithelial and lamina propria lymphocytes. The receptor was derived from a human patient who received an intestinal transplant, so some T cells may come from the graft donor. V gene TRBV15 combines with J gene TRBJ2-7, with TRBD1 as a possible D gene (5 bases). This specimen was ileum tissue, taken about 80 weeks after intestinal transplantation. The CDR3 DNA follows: TGTGCCACCAGCAGAGATCTAAGACAGTCCTACGAGCAGTACTTC. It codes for CATSRDLRQSYEQYF. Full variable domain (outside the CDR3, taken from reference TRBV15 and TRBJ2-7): DAMVIQNPRYQVTQFGKPVTLSCSQTLNHNVMYWYQQKSSQAPKLLFHYYDKDFNNEADTPDNFQSRRPNTSFCFLDIRSPGLGDTAMYLCATSRDLRQSYEQYFGPGTRLTVT.